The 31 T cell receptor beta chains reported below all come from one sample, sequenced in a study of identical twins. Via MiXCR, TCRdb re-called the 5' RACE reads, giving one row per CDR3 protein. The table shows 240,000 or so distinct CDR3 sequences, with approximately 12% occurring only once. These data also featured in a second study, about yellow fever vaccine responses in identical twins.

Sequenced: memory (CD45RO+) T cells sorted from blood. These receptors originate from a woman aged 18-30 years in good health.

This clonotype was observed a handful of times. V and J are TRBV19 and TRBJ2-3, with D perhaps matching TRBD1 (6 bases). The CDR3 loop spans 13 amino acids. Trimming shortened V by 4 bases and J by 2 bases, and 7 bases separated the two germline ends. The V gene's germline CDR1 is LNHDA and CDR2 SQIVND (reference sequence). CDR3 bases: TGTGCCAGTAGTAGGGACAACACAGATACGCAGTATTTT. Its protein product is CASSRDNTDTQYF. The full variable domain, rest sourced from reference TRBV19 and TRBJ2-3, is DGGITQSPKYLFRKEGQNVTLSCEQNLNHDAMYWYRQDPGQGLRLIYYSQIVNDFQKGDIAEGYSVSREKKESFPLTVTSAQKNPTAFYLCASSRDNTDTQYFGPGTRLTVL.

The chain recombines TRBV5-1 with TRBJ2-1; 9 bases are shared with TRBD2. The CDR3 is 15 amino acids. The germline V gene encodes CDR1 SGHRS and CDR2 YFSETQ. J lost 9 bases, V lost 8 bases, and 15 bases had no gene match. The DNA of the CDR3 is TGCGCCAGAAGCCCAACTAGCGGGCGTCAGAGTGAGCAGTTCTTC. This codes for CARSPTSGRQSEQFF.

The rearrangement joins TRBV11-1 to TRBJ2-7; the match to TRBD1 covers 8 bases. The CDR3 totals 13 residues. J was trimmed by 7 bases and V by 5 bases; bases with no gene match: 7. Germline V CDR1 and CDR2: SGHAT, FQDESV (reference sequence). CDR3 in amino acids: CASSLDRAWEQYF. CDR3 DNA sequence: TGTGCCAGCAGCCTGGACAGGGCCTGGGAGCAGTACTTC. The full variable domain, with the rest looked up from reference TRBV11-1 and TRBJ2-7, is EAEVAQSPRYKITEKSQAVAFWCDPISGHATLYWYRQILGQGPELLVQFQDESVVDDSQLPKDRFSAERLKGVDSTLKIQPAELGDSAMYLCASSLDRAWEQYFGPGTRLTVT.

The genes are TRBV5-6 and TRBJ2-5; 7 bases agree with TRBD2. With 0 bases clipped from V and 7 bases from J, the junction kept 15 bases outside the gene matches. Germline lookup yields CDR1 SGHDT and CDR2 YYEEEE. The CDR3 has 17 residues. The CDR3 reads CASSLALSGARLGTQYF. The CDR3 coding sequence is TGTGCCAGCAGCTTGGCCCTGAGCGGGGCGCGGTTGGGGACCCAGTACTTC.

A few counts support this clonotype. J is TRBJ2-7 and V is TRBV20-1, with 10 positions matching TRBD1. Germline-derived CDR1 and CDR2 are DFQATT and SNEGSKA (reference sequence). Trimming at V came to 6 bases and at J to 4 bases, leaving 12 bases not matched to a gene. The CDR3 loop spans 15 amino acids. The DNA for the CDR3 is TGCAGTGCGCCCTTGACAGGGGGCTCCCTTTACGAGCAGTACTTC. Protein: CSAPLTGGSLYEQYF.

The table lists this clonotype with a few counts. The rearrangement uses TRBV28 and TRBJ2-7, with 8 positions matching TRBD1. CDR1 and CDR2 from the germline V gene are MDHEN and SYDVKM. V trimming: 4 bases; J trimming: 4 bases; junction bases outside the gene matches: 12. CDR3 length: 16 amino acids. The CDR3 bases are TGTGCCAGCAGTTCGACAGGGGCTAGCGTCAAGTACGAGCAGTACTTC. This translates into CASSSTGASVKYEQYF.

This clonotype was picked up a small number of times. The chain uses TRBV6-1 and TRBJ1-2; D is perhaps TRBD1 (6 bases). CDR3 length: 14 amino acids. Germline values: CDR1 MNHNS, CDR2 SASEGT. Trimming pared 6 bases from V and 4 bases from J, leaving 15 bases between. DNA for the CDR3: TGTGCCAGCAGCGGGACAAAGGGTGGCTATGGCTACACCTTC. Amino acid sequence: CASSGTKGGYGYTF.

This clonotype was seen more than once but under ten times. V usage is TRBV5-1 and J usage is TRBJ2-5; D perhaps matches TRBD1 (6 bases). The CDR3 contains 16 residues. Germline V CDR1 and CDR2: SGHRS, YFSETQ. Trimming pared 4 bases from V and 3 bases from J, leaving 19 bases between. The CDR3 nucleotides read TGCGCCAGCAGCAATCGACATATAAGACAGGAAGAGACCCAGTACTTC. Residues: CASSNRHIRQEETQYF.

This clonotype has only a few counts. CDR3 sequence: CASSQDVAGREETQYF. The CDR3 nucleotides read TGCGCCAGCAGCCAAGATGTGGCGGGACGGGAAGAGACCCAGTACTTC. The chain employs TRBV4-3 and TRBJ2-5, with D tentatively TRBD2 (6 bases). Looked up from germline, CDR1 is LGHNA and CDR2 is YSLEER. Trimming cost V 0 bases and J 3 bases, with 14 bases left between them. This CDR3 comprises 16 residues.

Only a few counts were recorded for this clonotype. The CDR3 protein is CASSADGYTF. In DNA, the CDR3 is TGTGCCAGCAGTGCAGATGGCTACACCTTC. This chain joins TRBV2 and TRBJ1-2; no reliable D call. The CDR3 is 10 residues long. CDR1 SNHLY and CDR2 FYNNEI come from the germline V gene. V dropped 4 bases and J dropped 6 bases, with 3 bases sitting between them.

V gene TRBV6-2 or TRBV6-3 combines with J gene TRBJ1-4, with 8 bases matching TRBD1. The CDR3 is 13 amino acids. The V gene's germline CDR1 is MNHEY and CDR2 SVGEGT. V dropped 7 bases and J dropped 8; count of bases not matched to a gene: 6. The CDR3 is CASKRQGREKLFF. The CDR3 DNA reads TGTGCCAGCAAGAGACAGGGGCGGGAAAAACTGTTTTTT.

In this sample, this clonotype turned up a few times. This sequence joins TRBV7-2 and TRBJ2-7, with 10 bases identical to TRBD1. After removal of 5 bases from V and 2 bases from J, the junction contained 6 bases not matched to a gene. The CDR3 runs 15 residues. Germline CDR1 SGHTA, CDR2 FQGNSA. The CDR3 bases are TGTGCCAGCAGCCCCCACGGACAGGGGGCCTACGAGCAGTACTTC. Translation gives CASSPHGQGAYEQYF.

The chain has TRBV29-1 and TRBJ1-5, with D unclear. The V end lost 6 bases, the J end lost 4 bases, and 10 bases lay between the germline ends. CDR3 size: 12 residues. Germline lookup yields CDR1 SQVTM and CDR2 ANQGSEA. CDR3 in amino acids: CSVGDQNQPQHF. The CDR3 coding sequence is TGCAGCGTAGGTGACCAGAATCAGCCCCAGCATTTT.

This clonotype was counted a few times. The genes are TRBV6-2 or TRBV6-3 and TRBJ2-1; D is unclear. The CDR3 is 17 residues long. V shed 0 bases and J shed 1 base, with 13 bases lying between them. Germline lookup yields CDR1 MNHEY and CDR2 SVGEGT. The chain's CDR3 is CASSYSSYPISYNEQFF. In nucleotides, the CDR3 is TGTGCCAGCAGTTACTCGAGCTACCCCATATCCTACAATGAGCAGTTCTTC.

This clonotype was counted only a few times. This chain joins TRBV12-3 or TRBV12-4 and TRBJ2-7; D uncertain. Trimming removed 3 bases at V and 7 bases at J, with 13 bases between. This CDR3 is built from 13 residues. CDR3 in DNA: TGTGCCAGCAGTTTTAACAGAGCTACAGAGCAGTACTTC. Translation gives CASSFNRATEQYF.

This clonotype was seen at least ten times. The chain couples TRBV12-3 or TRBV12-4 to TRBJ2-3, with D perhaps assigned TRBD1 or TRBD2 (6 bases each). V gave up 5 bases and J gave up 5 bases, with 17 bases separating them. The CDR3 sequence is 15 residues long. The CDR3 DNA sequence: TGTGCCAGCAGTCCCCTCCGGGGGCGTGGAGATACGCAGTATTTT. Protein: CASSPLRGRGDTQYF.

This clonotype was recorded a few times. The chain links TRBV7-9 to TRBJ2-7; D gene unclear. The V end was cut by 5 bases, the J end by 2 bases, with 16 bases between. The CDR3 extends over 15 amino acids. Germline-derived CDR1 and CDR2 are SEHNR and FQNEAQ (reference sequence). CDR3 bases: TGTGCCAGCAGCGGTCAAGGACCGCAGCCCTACGAGCAGTACTTC. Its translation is CASSGQGPQPYEQYF.

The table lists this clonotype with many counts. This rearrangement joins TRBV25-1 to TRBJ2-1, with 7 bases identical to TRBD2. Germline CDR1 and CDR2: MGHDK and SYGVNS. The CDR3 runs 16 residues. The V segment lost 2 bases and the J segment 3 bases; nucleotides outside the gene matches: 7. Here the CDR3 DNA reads TGTGCCAGCAGTGAAAGGATGACGGGAGGCTACAATGAGCAGTTCTTC. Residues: CASSERMTGGYNEQFF.

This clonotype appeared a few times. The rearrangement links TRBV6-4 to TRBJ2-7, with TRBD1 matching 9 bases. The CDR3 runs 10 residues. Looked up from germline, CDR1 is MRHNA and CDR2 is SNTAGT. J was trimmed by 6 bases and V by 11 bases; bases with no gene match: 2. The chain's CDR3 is CAGQGSEQYF. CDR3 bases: TGTGCCGGACAGGGGAGCGAGCAGTACTTC.

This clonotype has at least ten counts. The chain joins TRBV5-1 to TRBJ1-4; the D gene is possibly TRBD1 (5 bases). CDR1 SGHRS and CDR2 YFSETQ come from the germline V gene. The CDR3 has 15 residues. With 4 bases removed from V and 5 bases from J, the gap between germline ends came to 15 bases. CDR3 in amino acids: CASSVGQPRNEKLFF. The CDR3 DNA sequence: TGCGCCAGCAGCGTTGGACAACCCAGAAATGAAAAACTGTTTTTT.

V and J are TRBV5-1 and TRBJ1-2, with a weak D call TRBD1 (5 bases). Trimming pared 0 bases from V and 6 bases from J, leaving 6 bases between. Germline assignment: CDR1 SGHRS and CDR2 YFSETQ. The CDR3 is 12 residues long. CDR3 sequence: CASSLEGNGYTF. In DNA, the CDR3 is TGCGCCAGCAGCTTGGAGGGGAATGGCTACACCTTC. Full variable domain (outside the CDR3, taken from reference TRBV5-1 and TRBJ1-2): KAGVTQTPRYLIKTRGQQVTLSCSPISGHRSVSWYQQTPGQGLQFLFEYFSETQRNKGNFPGRFSGRQFSNSRSEMNVSTLELGDSALYLCASSLEGNGYTFGSGTRLTVV.

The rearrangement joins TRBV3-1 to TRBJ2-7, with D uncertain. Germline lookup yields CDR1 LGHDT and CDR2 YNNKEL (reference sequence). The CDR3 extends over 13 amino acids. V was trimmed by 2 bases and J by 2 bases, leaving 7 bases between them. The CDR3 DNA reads TGTGCCAGCAGCCAACGTGGACCCTACGAGCAGTACTTC. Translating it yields CASSQRGPYEQYF.

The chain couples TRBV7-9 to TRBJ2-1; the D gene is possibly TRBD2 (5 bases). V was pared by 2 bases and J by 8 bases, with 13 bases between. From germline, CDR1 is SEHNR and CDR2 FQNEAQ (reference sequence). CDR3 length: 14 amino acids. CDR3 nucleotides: TGTGCCAGCAGCTTAATTAGCGCGGCGGATGAGCAGTTCTTC. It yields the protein CASSLISAADEQFF. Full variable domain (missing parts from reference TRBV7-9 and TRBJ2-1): DTGVSQNPRHKITKRGQNVTFRCDPISEHNRLYWYRQTLGQGPEFLTYFQNEAQLEKSRLLSDRFSAERPKGSFSTLEIQRTEQGDSAMYLCASSLISAADEQFFGPGTRLTVL.

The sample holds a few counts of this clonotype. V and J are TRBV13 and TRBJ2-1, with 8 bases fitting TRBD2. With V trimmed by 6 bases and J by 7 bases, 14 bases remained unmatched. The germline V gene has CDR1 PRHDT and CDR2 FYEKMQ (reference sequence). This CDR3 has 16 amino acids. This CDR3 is CASSPSREGWLNEQFF. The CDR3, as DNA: TGTGCCAGCAGTCCCAGCCGGGAGGGCTGGCTTAATGAGCAGTTCTTC.

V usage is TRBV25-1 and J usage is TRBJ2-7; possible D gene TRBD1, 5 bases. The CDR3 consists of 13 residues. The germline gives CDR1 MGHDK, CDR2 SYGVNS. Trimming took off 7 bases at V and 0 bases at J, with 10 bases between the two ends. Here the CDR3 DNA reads TGTGCCAGCAAACAGGACAACTCCTACGAGCAGTACTTC. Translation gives CASKQDNSYEQYF.

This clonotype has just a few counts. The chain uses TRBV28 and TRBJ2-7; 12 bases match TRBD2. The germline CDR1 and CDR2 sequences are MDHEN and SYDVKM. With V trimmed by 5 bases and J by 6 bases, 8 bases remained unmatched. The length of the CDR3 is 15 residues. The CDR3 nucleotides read TGTGCCAGCAGTCCCTCGACTAGCGGGAGTCTCGAGCAGTACTTC. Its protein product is CASSPSTSGSLEQYF.

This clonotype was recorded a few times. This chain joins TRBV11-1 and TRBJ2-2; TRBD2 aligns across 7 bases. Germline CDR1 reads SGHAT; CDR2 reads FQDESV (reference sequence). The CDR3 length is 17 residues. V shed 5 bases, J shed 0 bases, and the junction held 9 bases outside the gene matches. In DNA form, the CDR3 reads TGTGCCAGCAGCCGTTCCCTACTAGCGACGAACACCGGGGAGCTGTTTTTT. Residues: CASSRSLLATNTGELFF. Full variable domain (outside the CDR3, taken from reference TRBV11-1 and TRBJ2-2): EAEVAQSPRYKITEKSQAVAFWCDPISGHATLYWYRQILGQGPELLVQFQDESVVDDSQLPKDRFSAERLKGVDSTLKIQPAELGDSAMYLCASSRSLLATNTGELFFGEGSRLTVL.

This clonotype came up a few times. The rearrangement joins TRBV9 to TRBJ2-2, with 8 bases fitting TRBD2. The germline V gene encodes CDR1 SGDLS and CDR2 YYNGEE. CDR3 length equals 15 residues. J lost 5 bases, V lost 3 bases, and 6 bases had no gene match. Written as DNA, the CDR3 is TGTGCCAGCAGCGCGGCGGGGGGCATGACCGGGGAGCTGTTTTTT. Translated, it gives CASSAAGGMTGELFF.

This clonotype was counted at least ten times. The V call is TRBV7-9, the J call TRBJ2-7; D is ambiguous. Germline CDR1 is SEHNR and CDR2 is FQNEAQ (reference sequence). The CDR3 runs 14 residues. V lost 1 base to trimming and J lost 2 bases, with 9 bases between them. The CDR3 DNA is TGTGCCAGCAGCTTAGGATTGGAGCCCTACGAGCAGTACTTC. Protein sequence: CASSLGLEPYEQYF.

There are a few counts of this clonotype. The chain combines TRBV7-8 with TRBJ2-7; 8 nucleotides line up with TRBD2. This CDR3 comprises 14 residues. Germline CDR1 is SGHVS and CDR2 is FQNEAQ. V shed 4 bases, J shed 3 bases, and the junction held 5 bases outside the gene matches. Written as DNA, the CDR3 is TGTGCCAGCAGCTCCCGGGAGGGAGGCTACGAGCAGTACTTC. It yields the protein CASSSREGGYEQYF.

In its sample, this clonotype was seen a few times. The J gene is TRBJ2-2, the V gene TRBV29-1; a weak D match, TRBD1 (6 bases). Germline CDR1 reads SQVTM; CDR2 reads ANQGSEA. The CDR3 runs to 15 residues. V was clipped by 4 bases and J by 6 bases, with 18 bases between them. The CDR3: CSVGLLSTGAGELFF. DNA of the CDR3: TGCAGCGTTGGTCTCCTCTCGACAGGCGCCGGGGAGCTGTTTTTT.